This T cell receptor beta chain stems from a study of post-analysis software for immune sequencing data. Study summary: Clinical courses comprised relapsing-remitting, secondary progressive and progressive-relapsing multiple sclerosis. Study-wide results and caveats: F-measure co-clustering was strong for batch-matched samples. People with multiple sclerosis had a significantly lower normalized Chao1 diversity than controls did.

This clonotype was recorded a few times. The antigen remains unidentified. cDNA libraries of TCR beta carried unique molecular identifiers. T cells numbering roughly 0.9 to 11 million gave rise to a few hundred thousand cDNA molecules. TCRdb re-analysed the PCR reads in MiXCR, keeping a single row per CDR3 protein. Among about 820,000 distinct CDR3 sequences listed, under 70% were seen once. Material: blood. This receptor was obtained from a girl between 10 and 17 years old with multiple sclerosis.

Written as DNA, the CDR3 is TGTGCCAGCAGTTCCGGTGGGGCAATGAACACTGAAGCTTTCTTT. Its translation: CASSSGGAMNTEAFF. This sequence joins TRBV12-3 or TRBV12-4 and TRBJ1-1, with D tentatively TRBD1 (5 bases). Trimming cost V 4 bases and J 0 bases, with 12 bases left between them. The CDR3 loop spans 15 amino acids.